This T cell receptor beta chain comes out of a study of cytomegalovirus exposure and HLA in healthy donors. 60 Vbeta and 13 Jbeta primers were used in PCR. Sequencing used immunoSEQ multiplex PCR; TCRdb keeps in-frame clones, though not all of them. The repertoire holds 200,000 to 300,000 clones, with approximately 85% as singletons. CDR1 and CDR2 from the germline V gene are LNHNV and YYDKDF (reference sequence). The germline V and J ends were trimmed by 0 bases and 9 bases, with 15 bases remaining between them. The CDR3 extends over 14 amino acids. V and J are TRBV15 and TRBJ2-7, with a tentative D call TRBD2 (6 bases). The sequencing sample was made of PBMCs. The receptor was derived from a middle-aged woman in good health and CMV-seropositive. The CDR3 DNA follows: TGTGCCACCAGCAGAGATTACGCCGCAGCGGGGCAGTACTTC. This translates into CATSRDYAAAGQYF.